This T cell receptor beta chain is from a study of cytomegalovirus exposure and HLA in healthy donors. This clone was observed a handful of times. Its specificity is unknown. Study-level results: The productive fraction for most TCR beta V segments was about 90% or about 30% in an earlier analysis.

PCR amplification relied on 60 Vbeta primers (plus 13 Jbeta primers). Authors' methods: About 9.9 million of the 60 million to 90 million unique TCR beta chains counted in a later analysis were shared. Profiling relied on immunoSEQ multiplex PCR, and the TCRdb table lists in-frame clones only, not all of them. V and J calls and clone size are those listed in that table; D and trimming were worked out from the DNA. This table holds about 98,000 clones, approximately 70% found once. Sequencing input: PBMCs. This clonotype originated in a man between 50 and 59 years old in good health and CMV-seronegative.

The CDR3 sequence: CASSPIRGGINQPQHF. In nucleotides, the CDR3 is TGTGCCAGCTCACCTATAAGAGGGGGAATCAATCAGCCCCAGCATTTT. This chain joins TRBV18 and TRBJ1-5, with a possible D match to TRBD1 (6 bases). CDR1 is KGHSH, CDR2 LQKENI, per germline. With 3 bases removed from V and 3 bases from J, the gap between germline ends came to 15 bases. The length of the CDR3 is 16 residues.